The TCR beta chain under discussion was sequenced for a study of blood T cells in healthy people across ages. The J segment lost 0 bases and the V segment lost 6 bases, leaving 4 bases of the junction unmatched. Germline V gives CDR1 SEHNR, CDR2 FQNEAQ (reference sequence). The CDR3 loop spans 14 amino acids. This clonotype was counted a few times. The use of a sample-barcoded 5' primer and a J-beta primer mix characterized a second PCR of about 6 to 11 cycles. TCRdb processed the 5' RACE reads anew with MiXCR; each CDR3 protein has one entry. The sample holds around 1,500,000 distinct CDR3 sequences, roughly 40% seen once.

Sequences were obtained from blood. This TCR came from a young woman in good health. The chain couples TRBV7-9 to TRBJ2-5; TRBD1 agrees at 7 bases. Here the CDR3 reads CASSPGQYQETQYF. For the CDR3, the DNA is TGTGCCAGCAGTCCGGGACAGTACCAAGAGACCCAGTACTTC. Variable domain in full (rest from reference TRBV7-9 and TRBJ2-5): DTGVSQNPRHKITKRGQNVTFRCDPISEHNRLYWYRQTLGQGPEFLTYFQNEAQLEKSRLLSDRFSAERPKGSFSTLEIQRTEQGDSAMYLCASSPGQYQETQYFGPGTRLLVL.